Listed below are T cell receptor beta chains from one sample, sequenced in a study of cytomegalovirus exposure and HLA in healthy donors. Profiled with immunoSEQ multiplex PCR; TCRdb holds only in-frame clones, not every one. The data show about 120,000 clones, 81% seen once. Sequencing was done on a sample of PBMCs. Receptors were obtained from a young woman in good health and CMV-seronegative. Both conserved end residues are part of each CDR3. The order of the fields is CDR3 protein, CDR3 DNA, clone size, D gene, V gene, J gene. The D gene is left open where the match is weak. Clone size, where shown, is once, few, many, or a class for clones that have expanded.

cdr3_aa: CASTRTGGANYGYTF
cdr3_nt: TGTGCCAGCACCAGAACAGGGGGAGCTAACTATGGCTACACCTTC
clone_size: NA
d_call: TRBD1
v_call: TRBV2
j_call: TRBJ1-2

cdr3_aa: CASSLAPGQGGTDTQYF
cdr3_nt: TGTGCCAGCAGTTTAGCCCCGGGACAGGGAGGCACAGATACGCAGTATTTT
clone_size: once
d_call: TRBD1
v_call: TRBV27
j_call: TRBJ2-3

cdr3_aa: CASSQDSGGVTDTQYF
cdr3_nt: TGCGCCAGCAGCCAAGATTCCGGGGGGGTCACAGATACGCAGTATTTT
clone_size: NA
d_call: TRBD2
v_call: TRBV4-3
j_call: TRBJ2-3

cdr3_aa: CASSPTSGIVAYEQYF
cdr3_nt: TGTGCCAGCAGTCCGACTAGCGGGATAGTGGCCTACGAGCAGTACTTC
clone_size: NA
d_call: TRBD2
v_call: TRBV27
j_call: TRBJ2-7

cdr3_aa: CASSLRVLAGVGNEQFF
cdr3_nt: TGTGCCAGCAGCTTAAGGGTTCTGGCGGGAGTGGGAAATGAGCAGTTCTTC
clone_size: NA
d_call: TRBD2
v_call: TRBV7-2
j_call: TRBJ2-1

cdr3_aa: CASSVTWAGGYNEQFF
cdr3_nt: TGTGCCAGCAGCGTAACTTGGGCGGGGGGCTACAATGAGCAGTTCTTC
clone_size: NA
d_call: TRBD2
v_call: TRBV9
j_call: TRBJ2-1

cdr3_aa: CASSYLSGNTIYF
cdr3_nt: TGTGCCAGCAGTTACCTCTCTGGAAACACCATATATTTT
clone_size: few
d_call: NA
v_call: TRBV6-6
j_call: TRBJ1-3

cdr3_aa: CAQEQYTEAFF
cdr3_nt: TGTGCCCAGGAACAGTACACTGAAGCTTTCTTT
clone_size: once
d_call: NA
v_call: TRBV30
j_call: TRBJ1-1

cdr3_aa: CASSLSRVWEQYF
cdr3_nt: TGTGCCAGCAGCTTATCGAGGGTTTGGGAGCAGTACTTC
clone_size: NA
d_call: NA
v_call: TRBV5-5
j_call: TRBJ2-7

cdr3_aa: CASSQERVDTQYF
cdr3_nt: TGCGCCAGCAGCCAAGAACGAGTTGATACGCAGTATTTT
clone_size: NA
d_call: NA
v_call: TRBV4-1
j_call: TRBJ2-3

cdr3_aa: CASSGRGAYEQYF
cdr3_nt: TGTGCCAGCAGCGGACGGGGGGCCTACGAGCAGTACTTC
clone_size: NA
d_call: TRBD2
v_call: TRBV5-6
j_call: TRBJ2-7

cdr3_aa: CASSLEGRGYTF
cdr3_nt: TGTGCCAGCAGTTTGGAGGGCCGGGGCTACACCTTC
clone_size: NA
d_call: NA
v_call: TRBV28
j_call: TRBJ1-2

cdr3_aa: CASSLAGEYNEQFF
cdr3_nt: TGTGCCAGCAGTCTAGCGGGGGAGTACAATGAGCAGTTCTTC
clone_size: NA
d_call: TRBD2
v_call: TRBV27
j_call: TRBJ2-1

cdr3_aa: CASSLVGGGRGDGYTF
cdr3_nt: TGTGCCAGCAGCTTAGTCGGCGGGGGTAGGGGCGATGGCTACACCTTC
clone_size: NA
d_call: NA
v_call: TRBV11-2
j_call: TRBJ1-2

cdr3_aa: CASRPQGDGANVLTF
cdr3_nt: TGTGCCAGCAGGCCACAGGGTGACGGGGCCAACGTCCTGACTTTC
clone_size: once
d_call: NA
v_call: TRBV28
j_call: TRBJ2-6

cdr3_aa: CASSPWTSGVSSYEQYF
cdr3_nt: TGTGCCAGCAGCCCTTGGACTAGCGGGGTTAGCTCCTACGAGCAGTACTTC
clone_size: NA
d_call: TRBD2
v_call: TRBV13
j_call: TRBJ2-7

cdr3_aa: CASIIGTRETQYF
cdr3_nt: TGTGCCAGCATCATCGGGACTAGAGAGACCCAGTACTTC
clone_size: NA
d_call: TRBD2
v_call: TRBV6-1
j_call: TRBJ2-5

cdr3_aa: CASSVTSGGSYEQYF
cdr3_nt: TGTGCCAGCAGCGTAACTAGCGGGGGCTCCTACGAGCAGTACTTC
clone_size: few
d_call: TRBD2
v_call: TRBV7-2
j_call: TRBJ2-7

cdr3_aa: CASSYSGQGNTIYF
cdr3_nt: TGTGCCAGCAGTTACTCGGGACAGGGAAACACCATATATTTT
clone_size: few
d_call: TRBD1
v_call: TRBV6-5
j_call: TRBJ1-3

cdr3_aa: CASSPGTGVQPQHF
cdr3_nt: TGTGCCAGCTCTCCCGGGACAGGGGTCCAGCCCCAGCATTTT
clone_size: few
d_call: TRBD1
v_call: TRBV18
j_call: TRBJ1-5

cdr3_aa: CASSVMGTGGSEQYF
cdr3_nt: TGTGCCAGCAGCGTAATGGGGACAGGGGGCTCCGAGCAGTACTTC
clone_size: NA
d_call: TRBD1
v_call: TRBV5-4
j_call: TRBJ2-7

cdr3_aa: CASSLQETQYF
cdr3_nt: TGTGCCAGCAGCCTACAAGAGACCCAGTACTTC
clone_size: few
d_call: NA
v_call: TRBV5-6
j_call: TRBJ2-5

cdr3_aa: CASSGGTSGWSSYEQYF
cdr3_nt: TGCGCCAGCAGCGGGGGGACTAGCGGGTGGTCCTCCTACGAGCAGTACTTC
clone_size: NA
d_call: TRBD2
v_call: TRBV5-1
j_call: TRBJ2-7

cdr3_aa: CASRPIAGGPRSEQFF
cdr3_nt: TGTGCAAGTCGCCCCATAGCGGGAGGGCCAAGGAGTGAGCAGTTCTTC
clone_size: NA
d_call: NA
v_call: TRBV12-2
j_call: TRBJ2-1

cdr3_aa: CASSLSPRVQPQHF
cdr3_nt: TGTGCCAGCAGTTTATCCCCCAGGGTTCAGCCCCAGCATTTT
clone_size: NA
d_call: NA
v_call: TRBV28
j_call: TRBJ1-5

cdr3_aa: CARGIGVGGKETQYF
cdr3_nt: TGTGCCAGGGGGATAGGGGTAGGGGGAAAAGAGACCCAGTACTTC
clone_size: NA
d_call: NA
v_call: TRBV2
j_call: TRBJ2-5

cdr3_aa: CASSSFIRQGAHHEQYF
cdr3_nt: TGTGCCAGCAGCTCATTCATCCGACAGGGGGCGCATCACGAGCAGTACTTC
clone_size: NA
d_call: TRBD1
v_call: TRBV28
j_call: TRBJ2-7

cdr3_aa: CASSFNGNTEAFF
cdr3_nt: TGTGCCAGCAGTTTTAACGGGAACACTGAAGCTTTCTTT
clone_size: NA
d_call: NA
v_call: TRBV28
j_call: TRBJ1-1

cdr3_aa: CASSPGTAGSSF
cdr3_nt: TGTGCCAGCAGCCCCGGGACGGCCGGGAGCAGCTTC
clone_size: NA
d_call: NA
v_call: TRBV5-4
j_call: TRBJ1-2

cdr3_aa: CASRTVNDPGPQHF
cdr3_nt: TGTGCCAGCAGGACAGTTAACGACCCAGGGCCCCAGCATTTT
clone_size: NA
d_call: NA
v_call: TRBV19
j_call: TRBJ1-5

cdr3_aa: CASSDNRGLSSYEQYF
cdr3_nt: TGTGCCAGCAGTGATAACAGGGGCCTGAGCTCCTACGAGCAGTACTTC
clone_size: NA
d_call: TRBD1
v_call: TRBV28
j_call: TRBJ2-7

cdr3_aa: CASSWVVPTGAKGETQYF
cdr3_nt: TGCGCCAGCAGCTGGGTTGTTCCGACAGGGGCCAAGGGGGAGACCCAGTACTTC
clone_size: NA
d_call: TRBD1
v_call: TRBV5-1
j_call: TRBJ2-5

cdr3_aa: CASSTGQGHETQYF
cdr3_nt: TGTGCCAGTAGTACCGGACAGGGCCACGAGACCCAGTACTTC
clone_size: NA
d_call: TRBD1
v_call: TRBV19
j_call: TRBJ2-5

cdr3_aa: CASSFYHLYEQYF
cdr3_nt: TGTGCCAGCAGCTTTTACCACTTATACGAGCAGTACTTC
clone_size: NA
d_call: NA
v_call: TRBV7-2
j_call: TRBJ2-7

cdr3_aa: CASSPLGGSFGNEQFF
cdr3_nt: TGTGCCAGCTCACCACTTGGCGGGAGTTTTGGTAATGAGCAGTTCTTC
clone_size: NA
d_call: TRBD2
v_call: TRBV18
j_call: TRBJ2-1

cdr3_aa: CASSLSSGYEQYF
cdr3_nt: TGCGCCAGCAGCTTGTCCTCAGGGTACGAGCAGTACTTC
clone_size: NA
d_call: NA
v_call: TRBV5-1
j_call: TRBJ2-7

cdr3_aa: CASSQAGAWTGELFF
cdr3_nt: TGCGCCAGCAGCCAAGCGGGAGCATGGACCGGGGAGCTGTTTTTT
clone_size: NA
d_call: NA
v_call: TRBV4-3
j_call: TRBJ2-2

cdr3_aa: CASSSLRGYTEAFF
cdr3_nt: TGTGCCAGCAGCTCCCTCAGGGGGTACACTGAAGCTTTCTTT
clone_size: NA
d_call: TRBD1
v_call: TRBV7-9
j_call: TRBJ1-1

cdr3_aa: CASSGSGGQSYEQYF
cdr3_nt: TGTGCCAGCAGTGGTAGCGGGGGACAGTCCTACGAGCAGTACTTC
clone_size: NA
d_call: TRBD2
v_call: TRBV6-1
j_call: TRBJ2-7

cdr3_aa: CASSATRILGSGANVLTF
cdr3_nt: TGTGCCAGCAGCGCGACTCGGATTCTGGGCTCTGGGGCCAACGTCCTGACTTTC
clone_size: NA
d_call: NA
v_call: TRBV11-2
j_call: TRBJ2-6

cdr3_aa: CASSNLGAQTQYF
cdr3_nt: TGCGCCAGCAGCAACCTAGGGGCGCAGACCCAGTACTTC
clone_size: once
d_call: NA
v_call: TRBV5-1
j_call: TRBJ2-5

cdr3_aa: CASSPGGLAGQETQYF
cdr3_nt: TGTGCCAGCAGCCCGGGGGGGCTAGCGGGGCAAGAGACCCAGTACTTC
clone_size: NA
d_call: TRBD2
v_call: TRBV9
j_call: TRBJ2-5

cdr3_aa: CASNQGGTGPYEQYF
cdr3_nt: TGTGCCAGCAACCAAGGGGGGACAGGTCCCTACGAGCAGTACTTC
clone_size: NA
d_call: NA
v_call: TRBV21-1
j_call: TRBJ2-7

cdr3_aa: CASTAGRQDQPQHF
cdr3_nt: TGTGCCAGCACTGCAGGGAGACAGGATCAGCCCCAGCATTTT
clone_size: NA
d_call: NA
v_call: TRBV28
j_call: TRBJ1-5

cdr3_aa: CASSLKFRVDSPLHF
cdr3_nt: TGTGCCAGCAGCTTAAAGTTCCGGGTAGATTCACCCCTCCACTTT
clone_size: few
d_call: NA
v_call: TRBV7-2
j_call: TRBJ1-6

cdr3_aa: CASARGRGSYEQYF
cdr3_nt: TGTGCCAGCGCACGGGGGAGAGGGTCCTACGAGCAGTACTTC
clone_size: NA
d_call: NA
v_call: TRBV6-5
j_call: TRBJ2-7

cdr3_aa: CASSPTPSSGSYNEQFF
cdr3_nt: TGTGCCAGCAGCCCCACCCCCTCTAGCGGCTCCTACAATGAGCAGTTCTTC
clone_size: NA
d_call: TRBD2
v_call: TRBV7-6
j_call: TRBJ2-1

cdr3_aa: CASSKTGGDNQPQHF
cdr3_nt: TGTGCCAGCAGCAAGACAGGGGGAGATAATCAGCCCCAGCATTTT
clone_size: NA
d_call: TRBD1
v_call: TRBV6-5
j_call: TRBJ1-5

cdr3_aa: CASSRGGYTGELFF
cdr3_nt: TGTGCCAGCAGCCGGGGGGGGTACACCGGGGAGCTGTTTTTT
clone_size: NA
d_call: TRBD2
v_call: TRBV6-5
j_call: TRBJ2-2

cdr3_aa: CASSYSGGRALGEQFF
cdr3_nt: TGTGCCAGCAGTTACTCAGGCGGGAGGGCCTTGGGCGAGCAGTTCTTC
clone_size: few
d_call: TRBD2
v_call: TRBV6-5
j_call: TRBJ2-1

cdr3_aa: CASSHVDRVRGNNYEQYF
cdr3_nt: TGCGCCAGCAGTCACGTTGACAGGGTCCGCGGGAATAACTACGAGCAGTACTTC
clone_size: NA
d_call: NA
v_call: TRBV23-1
j_call: TRBJ2-7

cdr3_aa: CASSDPGQNNEQFF
cdr3_nt: TGTGCCAGCAGCGATCCGGGACAGAACAATGAGCAGTTCTTC
clone_size: NA
d_call: TRBD1
v_call: TRBV9
j_call: TRBJ2-1

cdr3_aa: CASSQRDKGDNEQFF
cdr3_nt: TGTGCCAGCAGCCAGAGGGACAAGGGGGACAATGAGCAGTTCTTC
clone_size: NA
d_call: NA
v_call: TRBV7-9
j_call: TRBJ2-1

cdr3_aa: CASSYSATNEKLFF
cdr3_nt: TGCGCCAGCAGCTACAGTGCAACTAATGAAAAACTGTTTTTT
clone_size: NA
d_call: NA
v_call: TRBV5-1
j_call: TRBJ1-4

cdr3_aa: CAIKAGDTEAFF
cdr3_nt: TGTGCCATCAAGGCAGGGGACACTGAAGCTTTCTTT
clone_size: few
d_call: NA
v_call: TRBV10-3
j_call: TRBJ1-1